This T cell receptor beta chain stems from a study of cytomegalovirus exposure and HLA in healthy donors. Study-wide background: A later analysis reported the 95 to 150 validation repertoires used the same platform as the 550 to 800 first-cohort repertoires. Study-level points and caveats: Testing in vitro showed a few CMV-associated chains specific for CMV antigens. The study recorded about 160 TCR beta chains that were cytomegalovirus-associated.

This clone came up a few times. No antigen is known for it. The donors were members of the validation cohort comprising about 120 subjects, separate from the roughly 690-subject first cohort. The V end was cut by 2 bases, the J end by 6 bases, with 16 bases between. CDR1 is MDHEN, CDR2 SYDVKM, per germline. This CDR3 is built from 15 residues. Profiling relied on immunoSEQ multiplex PCR, and the TCRdb table lists in-frame clones only, not all of them. The sample has about 300,000 clones; approximately 87% are singletons. The sequencing sample was made of PBMCs. This sequence joins TRBV28 and TRBJ1-2, with D possibly matching TRBD1 (5 bases). The TCR sequence derives from a young woman in good health and CMV-seronegative. For the CDR3, the DNA is TGTGCCAGCAGTTTAGGGTTTAGCGGGGACGATGGCTACACCTTC. Amino acid sequence: CASSLGFSGDDGYTF.